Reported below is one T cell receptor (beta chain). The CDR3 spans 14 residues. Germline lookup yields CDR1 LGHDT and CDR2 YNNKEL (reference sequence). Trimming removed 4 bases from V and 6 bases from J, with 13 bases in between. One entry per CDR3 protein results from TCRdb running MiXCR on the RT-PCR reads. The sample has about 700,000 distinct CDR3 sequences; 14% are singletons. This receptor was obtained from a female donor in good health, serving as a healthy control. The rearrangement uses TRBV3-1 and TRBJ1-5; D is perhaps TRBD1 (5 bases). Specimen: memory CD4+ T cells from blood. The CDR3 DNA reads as TGTGCCAGCAGCCGCGGGGGAACGAGTCAGCCCCAGCATTTT. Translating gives CASSRGGTSQPQHF.